Following are 18 T cell receptor beta chains from one sample sequenced in a study of blood T cell repertoires in COVID-19. The repertoire was sequenced with immunoSEQ multiplex PCR; TCRdb's copy has only in-frame clones and lacks some. The data show around 100,000 clones, roughly 87% seen once. Sequencing input: peripheral blood. The receptors were gathered from a man aged 25 to 40 in a cohort sampled during active COVID-19.

The chain links TRBV7-8 to TRBJ2-5, with TRBD2 as a possible D gene (6 bases). Trimming pared 6 bases from V and 1 base from J, leaving 24 bases between. The germline V gene has CDR1 SGHVS and CDR2 FQNEAQ. The CDR3 sequence is 18 residues long. The CDR3 nucleotides read TGTGCCAGCAGTAAGGACCTCCTTGCGGGGAAAACCCAAGAGACCCAGTACTTC. Protein sequence: CASSKDLLAGKTQETQYF. Full variable domain (rest looked up from reference TRBV7-8 and TRBJ2-5): GAGVSQSPRYKVAKRGQDVALRCDPISGHVSLFWYQQALGQGPEFLTYFQNEAQLDKSGLPSDRFFAERPEGSVSTLKIQRTQQEDSAVYLCASSKDLLAGKTQETQYFGPGTRLLVL.

The chain couples TRBV6-5 to TRBJ2-5; D is perhaps TRBD1 (6 bases). The CDR3 sequence is 15 residues long. The germline V gene has CDR1 MNHEY and CDR2 SVGAGI. The V and J ends lost 6 bases and 5 bases respectively, with 19 bases between them. CDR3 DNA: TGTGCCAGCAGCTCATGGCAGGGGCTGGTGGAGACCCAGTACTTC. This codes for CASSSWQGLVETQYF.

This sequence joins TRBV5-1 and TRBJ1-1; the D gene is possibly TRBD1 (5 bases). The V gene lost 0 bases and the J gene lost 1 base, with 16 bases spanning the gap. CDR1 SGHRS and CDR2 YFSETQ come from the germline V gene. The CDR3 length is 17 residues. CDR3 residues: CASSLGPGTGKNTEAFF. The CDR3 nucleotides are TGCGCCAGCAGCTTGGGACCCGGGACTGGGAAGAACACTGAAGCTTTCTTT.

This clone was detected only once. The CDR3 spells CAWSVLSTDTQYF. CDR3 coding DNA: TGTGCCTGGAGTGTCCTCAGCACAGATACGCAGTATTTT. The rearrangement links TRBV30 to TRBJ2-3; the D is unclear. Germline values: CDR1 GTSNPN, CDR2 SVGIG (reference sequence). The CDR3 sequence is 13 residues long. The V end lost 0 bases, the J end lost 0 bases, and 4 bases lay between the germline ends.

V and J are TRBV5-6 and TRBJ2-3; TRBD1 aligns across 7 bases. From germline, CDR1 is SGHDT and CDR2 YYEEEE. The CDR3 loop spans 15 amino acids. V trimming: 1 base; J trimming: 3 bases; junction bases outside the gene matches: 5. Here the CDR3 DNA reads TGTGCCAGCAGCTTGAACAGGGGCAGTACAGATACGCAGTATTTT. Its translation is CASSLNRGSTDTQYF.

This chain uses TRBV19 with TRBJ2-2; a weak D match, TRBD1 (6 bases). The CDR3 length is 13 residues. V lost 11 bases to trimming and J lost 7 bases, with 17 bases between them. The germline V gene has CDR1 LNHDA and CDR2 SQIVND (reference sequence). The CDR3 DNA is TGTGCCGCTTACGATCAGGGGAACGGGGAGCTGTTTTTT. Its protein is CAAYDQGNGELFF.

This chain joins TRBV7-2 and TRBJ1-1; TRBD1 matches 8 bases. The length of the CDR3 is 15 residues. Per the germline V gene, CDR1 is SGHTA and CDR2 is FQGNSA. The V segment lost 5 bases and the J segment 8 bases; nucleotides outside the gene matches: 13. The CDR3 DNA is TGTGCCAGCAGCCCGCGGACAGGGAGAAGTTTAGAAGCTTTCTTT. Encoded protein: CASSPRTGRSLEAFF.

V gene TRBV9 combines with J gene TRBJ2-3, with 8 bases aligning to TRBD2. Trimming took 1 base from V and 2 from J; bases not matched to a gene: 6. From germline, CDR1 is SGDLS and CDR2 YYNGEE. The CDR3 length is 16 residues. CDR3 loop: CASSVSKRGNTDTQYF. The CDR3 region has the DNA TGTGCCAGCAGCGTATCCAAGCGGGGGAACACAGATACGCAGTATTTT.

This sequence joins TRBV5-1 and TRBJ2-7; 8 bases line up with TRBD1. CDR3 length: 13 amino acids. Germline V gene data show CDR1 as SGHRS and CDR2 as YFSETQ. J was trimmed by 3 bases and V by 3 bases; bases with no gene match: 2. CDR3 in amino acids: CASSSGQGYEQYF. In nucleotides, the CDR3 is TGCGCCAGCAGCTCTGGACAGGGCTACGAGCAGTACTTC.

This chain connects TRBV7-3 to TRBJ2-5; 14 bases map to TRBD2. Trimming removed 1 base from V and 2 bases from J; junction bases left unmatched: 3. From germline, CDR1 is SGHTA and CDR2 FQGTGA. The CDR3 extends over 17 amino acids. CDR3 in amino acids: CASSLNGLAGGQETQYF. CDR3 bases: TGTGCCAGCAGCTTAAATGGACTAGCGGGGGGACAAGAGACCCAGTACTTC.

With respect to this clone: Other DNA sequences in this specimen translate into the identical CDR3. The chain couples TRBV2 to TRBJ2-7, with 7 bases identical to TRBD1. The CDR3 contains 13 residues. CDR1 SNHLY and CDR2 FYNNEI come from the germline V gene. The V and J ends lost 6 bases and 2 bases, in that order; junction bases with no gene match: 4. CDR3 region: CASSRDRAYEQYF. The CDR3 DNA is TGTGCCAGCAGCAGAGACAGGGCCTACGAGCAGTACTTC.

The V call is TRBV19, the J call TRBJ2-2; weak D call: TRBD1 (6 bases). Trimming cost V 5 bases and J 3 bases, with 13 bases left between them. Germline values: CDR1 LNHDA, CDR2 SQIVND (reference sequence). The CDR3 covers 15 residues. The DNA of the CDR3 is TGTGCCAGTAGTTCCCGTAAGGGGGACACCGGGGAGCTGTTTTTT. This gives the protein CASSSRKGDTGELFF.

This chain uses TRBV5-3 with TRBJ1-2; D is ambiguous. TRBV5-3 is flagged as an ORF with uncertain function. V was shortened by 2 bases and J by 8 bases, with 13 bases between the two germline ends. This CDR3 spans 13 amino acids. CDR3 in amino acids: CARSFGDAAGYTF. The CDR3 region has the DNA TGTGCCAGAAGCTTCGGTGATGCGGCGGGCTACACCTTC.

This sequence joins TRBV6-2 or TRBV6-3 and TRBJ1-1; D gene ambiguous. Germline V CDR1 and CDR2: MNHEY, SVGEGT. The V end was cut by 4 bases, the J end by 2 bases, with 8 bases between. CDR3 length: 13 amino acids. The CDR3 DNA reads TGTGCCAGCAGTTTATCAGTTAACACTGAAGCTTTCTTT. Protein sequence: CASSLSVNTEAFF.

CDR3 sequence reads: CASSFRRGSETQYF. The CDR3 DNA reads as TGTGCCAGCTCCTTTCGCAGGGGGTCCGAGACCCAGTACTTC. The chain recombines TRBV18 with TRBJ2-5; TRBD1 agrees at 7 bases. V lost 6 bases to trimming and J lost 5 bases; unmatched junction nucleotides: 9. Germline CDR1 is KGHSH and CDR2 is LQKENI. The CDR3 spans 14 residues.

The J gene is TRBJ2-7, the V gene TRBV3-1 (or the pseudogene TRBV3-2); no reliable D call. Germline loops: CDR1 LGHDT, CDR2 YNNKEL (reference sequence). V lost 0 bases and J lost 3, with 9 bases in between. The CDR3 consists of 14 residues. For the CDR3, the DNA is TGTGCCAGCAGCCAAGAGGAACAGATCTACGAGCAGTACTTC. Protein product: CASSQEEQIYEQYF.

The chain links TRBV19 to TRBJ1-1; D not certain. Trimming left V 3 bases short and J 1 base short, with 18 bases between. This CDR3 contains 17 residues. Germline values: CDR1 LNHDA, CDR2 SQIVND (reference sequence). CDR3 bases: TGTGCCAGTAGTATTTTTTTGGCAGGCCCCGGGAACACTGAAGCTTTCTTT. Its translation: CASSIFLAGPGNTEAFF.

The table lists this clone with a few counts. The rearrangement joins TRBV4-3 to TRBJ2-6, with no clear D. Per the germline V gene, CDR1 is LGHNA and CDR2 is YSLEER. V shed 4 bases and J shed 0 bases, with 4 bases lying between them. The CDR3 runs to 14 residues. The CDR3 here is CASSPVSGANVLTF. The CDR3 region has the DNA TGCGCCAGCAGCCCGGTCTCTGGGGCCAACGTCCTGACTTTC.